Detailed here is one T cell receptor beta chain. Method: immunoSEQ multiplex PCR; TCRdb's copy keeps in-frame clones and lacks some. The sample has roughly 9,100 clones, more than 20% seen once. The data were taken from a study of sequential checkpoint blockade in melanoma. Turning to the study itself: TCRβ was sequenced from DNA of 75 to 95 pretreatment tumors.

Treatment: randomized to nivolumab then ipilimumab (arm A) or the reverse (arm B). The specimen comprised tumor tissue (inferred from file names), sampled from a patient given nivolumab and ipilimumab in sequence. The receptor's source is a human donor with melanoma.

The CDR3 reads CASSIRQGALSPLHF. Written as DNA, the CDR3 is TGTGCCAGTAGTATAAGACAGGGGGCGTTATCACCCCTCCACTTT. The J gene is TRBJ1-6, the V gene TRBV19; 10 nucleotides agree with TRBD1. Germline V lookup: CDR1 LNHDA, CDR2 SQIVND (reference sequence). With 2 bases clipped from V and 10 bases from J, the junction kept 5 bases outside the gene matches. There are 15 residues in the CDR3. Full variable domain (missing parts from reference TRBV19 and TRBJ1-6): DGGITQSPKYLFRKEGQNVTLSCEQNLNHDAMYWYRQDPGQGLRLIYYSQIVNDFQKGDIAEGYSVSREKKESFPLTVTSAQKNPTAFYLCASSIRQGALSPLHFGNGTRLTVT.